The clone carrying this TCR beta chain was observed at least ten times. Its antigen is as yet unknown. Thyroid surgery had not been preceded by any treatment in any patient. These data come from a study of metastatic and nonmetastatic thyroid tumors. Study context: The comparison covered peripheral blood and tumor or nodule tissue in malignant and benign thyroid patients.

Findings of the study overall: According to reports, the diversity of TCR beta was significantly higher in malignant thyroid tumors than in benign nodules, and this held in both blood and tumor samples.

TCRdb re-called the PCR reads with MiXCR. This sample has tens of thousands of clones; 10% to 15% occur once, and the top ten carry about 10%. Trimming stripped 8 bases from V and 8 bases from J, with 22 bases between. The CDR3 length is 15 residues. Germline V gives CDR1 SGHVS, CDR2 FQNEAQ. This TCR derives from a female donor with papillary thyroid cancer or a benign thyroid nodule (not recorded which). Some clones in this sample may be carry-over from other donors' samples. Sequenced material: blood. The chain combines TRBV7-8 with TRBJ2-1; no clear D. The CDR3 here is CASRLGLMRFYEQFF. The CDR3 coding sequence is TGTGCCAGCCGCCTAGGGTTAATGAGGTTTTATGAGCAGTTCTTC.